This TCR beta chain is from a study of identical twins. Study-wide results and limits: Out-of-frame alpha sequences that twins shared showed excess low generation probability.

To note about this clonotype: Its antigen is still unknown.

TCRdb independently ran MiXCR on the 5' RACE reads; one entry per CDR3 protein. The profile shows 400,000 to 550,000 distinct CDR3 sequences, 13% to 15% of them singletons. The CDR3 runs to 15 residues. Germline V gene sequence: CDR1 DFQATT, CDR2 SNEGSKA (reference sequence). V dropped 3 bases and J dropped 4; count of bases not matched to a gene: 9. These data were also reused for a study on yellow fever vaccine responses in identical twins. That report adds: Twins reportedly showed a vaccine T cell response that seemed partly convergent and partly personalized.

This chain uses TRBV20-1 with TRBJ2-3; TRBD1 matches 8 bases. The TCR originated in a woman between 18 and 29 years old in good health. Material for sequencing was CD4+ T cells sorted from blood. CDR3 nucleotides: TGCAGTGCTAGGTCGAGACAGGGGTATCCAGATACGCAGTATTTT. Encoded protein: CSARSRQGYPDTQYF.